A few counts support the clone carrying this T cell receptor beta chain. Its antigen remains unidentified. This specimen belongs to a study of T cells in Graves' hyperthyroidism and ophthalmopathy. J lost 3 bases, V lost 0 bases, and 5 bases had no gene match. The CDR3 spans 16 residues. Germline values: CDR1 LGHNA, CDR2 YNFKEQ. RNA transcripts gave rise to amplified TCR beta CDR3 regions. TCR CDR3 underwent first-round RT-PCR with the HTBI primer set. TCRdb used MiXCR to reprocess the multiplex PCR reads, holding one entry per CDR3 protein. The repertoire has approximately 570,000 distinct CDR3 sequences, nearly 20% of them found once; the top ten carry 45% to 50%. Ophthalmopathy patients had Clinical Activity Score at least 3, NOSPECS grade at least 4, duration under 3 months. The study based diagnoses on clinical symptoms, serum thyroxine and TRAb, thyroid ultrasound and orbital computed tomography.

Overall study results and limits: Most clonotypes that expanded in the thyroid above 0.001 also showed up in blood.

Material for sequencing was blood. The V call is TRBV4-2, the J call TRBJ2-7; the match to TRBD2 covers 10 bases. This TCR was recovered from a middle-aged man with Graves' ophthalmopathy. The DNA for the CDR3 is TGTGCCAGCAGCCAAGATAGGGCTAGCGGGAGCTACGAGCAGTACTTC. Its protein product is CASSQDRASGSYEQYF.